A single sample gave rise to the 24 T cell receptor beta chains below, sequenced in a study of T-cell memory formation after mild COVID-19. TCRdb analysed the 5' RACE reads with MiXCR anew, one entry per CDR3 protein. Of a few hundred thousand distinct CDR3 sequences listed, around 17% are singletons. Sequencing was performed on PBMCs or a T cell subset sorted from them (not recorded which). The receptors derive from a man between 18 and 29 years old who had mild COVID-19 (a few samples of this study predate the infection). Cell type and time point are not known.

The chain is built from TRBV4-1 and TRBJ2-5; D perhaps matches TRBD2 (6 bases). V lost 1 base, J lost 3 bases, and 9 bases lay in between. Germline-derived CDR1 and CDR2 are MGHRA and YSYEKL. The CDR3 is 14 residues long. Here the CDR3 reads CASSQVAGKETQYF. The CDR3 bases are TGCGCCAGCAGCCAAGTCGCGGGGAAAGAGACCCAGTACTTC.

The rearrangement joins TRBV7-2 to TRBJ1-2, with 7 bases that match TRBD1. Unmatched junction bases numbered 8, after V lost 5 bases and J lost 8 bases. Germline CDR1 SGHTA, CDR2 FQGNSA. There are 13 residues in the CDR3. The CDR3 spells CASSPDRYLGYTF. Written as DNA, the CDR3 is TGTGCCAGCAGCCCGGACAGGTACTTGGGCTACACCTTC.

This clonotype has just a few counts. V usage is TRBV6-2 or TRBV6-3 and J usage is TRBJ2-5; TRBD2 is a possible D gene (7 bases). Germline V CDR1 and CDR2: MNHEY, SVGEGT. This CDR3 has 14 residues. V was trimmed by 5 bases and J by 4 bases, leaving 14 bases between them. CDR3 nucleotide sequence: TGTGCCAGCAGTCCCGAGGGGGGGCCAGAGACCCAGTACTTC. Amino acids: CASSPEGGPETQYF.

This clonotype was observed many times. The CDR3 protein is CSALWTGKWETQYF. The CDR3 DNA reads as TGCAGTGCACTTTGGACAGGGAAGTGGGAGACCCAGTACTTC. The J gene is TRBJ2-5, the V gene TRBV20-1, with TRBD1 matching 8 bases. V shed 6 bases, J shed 5 bases, and the junction held 11 bases outside the gene matches. This CDR3 region has 14 residues. Germline V gene lookup returns CDR1 DFQATT and CDR2 SNEGSKA (reference sequence).

This clonotype was counted ten times or more. The rearrangement joins TRBV11-2 to TRBJ2-6; 9 bases line up with TRBD1. The CDR3 totals 18 residues. Germline CDR1 SGHAT, CDR2 FQNNGV. Germline trimming cut 5 bases from V and 1 base from J; bases unmatched to any gene: 9. The CDR3, as DNA: TGTGCCAGCAGCCGCGGACAGGGGATCTTTTCTGGGGCCAACGTCCTGACTTTC. Its protein is CASSRGQGIFSGANVLTF.

The chain carries TRBV2 and TRBJ2-7; D could derive from TRBD1 or TRBD2 (6 bases each). The length of the CDR3 is 13 residues. Germline V lookup: CDR1 SNHLY, CDR2 FYNNEI. V lost 7 bases and J lost 3, with 13 bases in between. The CDR3 spells CASKGDSFYEQYF. For the CDR3, the DNA is TGTGCCAGCAAGGGGGACTCCTTCTACGAGCAGTACTTC.

This clonotype turned up a few times. The chain links TRBV11-2 to TRBJ2-5, with 9 bases fitting TRBD2. The V segment lost 2 bases and the J segment 5 bases; nucleotides outside the gene matches: 12. Germline V gives CDR1 SGHAT, CDR2 FQNNGV. This CDR3 is built from 17 residues. The CDR3 DNA is TGTGCCAGCAGCTTATGGCGGGGGGGCCGTGAATCGGAGACCCAGTACTTC. It encodes CASSLWRGGRESETQYF.

V usage is TRBV5-1 and J usage is TRBJ2-3; D perhaps matches TRBD1 (5 bases). Between the trimmed V and J ends, which lost 4 bases and 3 bases, there was a span of 12 bases. The germline V gene encodes CDR1 SGHRS and CDR2 YFSETQ. The CDR3 sequence is 14 residues long. CDR3 sequence (DNA): TGCGCCAGCAGCACCGTAGGACATACAGATACGCAGTATTTT. Its protein product is CASSTVGHTDTQYF.

The genes are TRBV12-3 or TRBV12-4 and TRBJ1-3, with TRBD1 identical over 7 bases. There are 15 residues in the CDR3. The trim removed 6 bases at V and 1 base at J, leaving 6 bases unmatched. CDR3 region: CASRKGQLSGNTIYF. Here the CDR3 DNA reads TGTGCCAGCAGGAAGGGACAGCTATCTGGAAACACCATATATTTT.

In this sample, this clonotype turned up many times. The chain recombines TRBV29-1 with TRBJ1-5, with D uncertain. V was trimmed by 5 bases and J by 4 bases, leaving 12 bases between them. Looked up from germline, CDR1 is SQVTM and CDR2 is ANQGSEA. The CDR3 has 13 residues. As DNA, the CDR3 is TGCAGCGTTCTGGGAAGTTGGAATCAGCCCCAGCATTTT. Its protein is CSVLGSWNQPQHF.

This clonotype was counted a few times. The chain carries TRBV5-1 and TRBJ2-1; TRBD2 matches 9 bases. Trimming removed 0 bases from V and 3 bases from J; junction bases left unmatched: 4. Germline loops: CDR1 SGHRS, CDR2 YFSETQ. This CDR3 contains 16 residues. CDR3 sequence (DNA): TGCGCCAGCAGCTTGGGTGGTAGCGGGGGCTACAATGAGCAGTTCTTC. Translating it yields CASSLGGSGGYNEQFF.

The chain employs TRBV11-2 and TRBJ2-7; TRBD1 is a possible D gene (5 bases). Germline V lookup: CDR1 SGHAT, CDR2 FQNNGV. The CDR3 has 14 amino acids. The V end was cut by 5 bases, the J end by 0 bases, with 11 bases between. CDR3 amino acids: CASSARAVSYEQYF. DNA for the CDR3: TGTGCCAGCAGCGCCAGGGCCGTCTCCTACGAGCAGTACTTC.

This clonotype was detected a few times. V is TRBV5-6 and J is TRBJ2-7; D might be TRBD2 (6 bases). The V end lost 3 bases, the J end lost 4 bases, and 8 bases lay between the germline ends. CDR3 length: 12 residues. In germline, CDR1 is SGHDT, CDR2 YYEEEE. The CDR3 sequence: CASSWGEYEQYF. Written as DNA, the CDR3 is TGTGCCAGCAGCTGGGGGGAATACGAGCAGTACTTC.

This clonotype was seen more than once but under ten times. This chain links TRBV6-6 with TRBJ2-7; tentatively, D is TRBD1 (6 bases). There are 13 residues in the CDR3. The V end lost 6 bases, the J end lost 4 bases, and 13 bases lay between the germline ends. Germline values: CDR1 MNHNY, CDR2 SVGAGI (reference sequence). CDR3 DNA sequence: TGTGCCAGCAGGGCAGGGGTAAGGTACGAGCAGTACGTC. This sequence encodes CASRAGVRYEQYV.

This chain uses TRBV7-9 with TRBJ1-2; D gene unclear. The germline V gene encodes CDR1 SEHNR and CDR2 FQNEAQ (reference sequence). The CDR3 has 14 amino acids. Trimming took off 1 base at V and 8 bases at J, with 14 bases between the two ends. Here the CDR3 reads CASSLVHSLSGYTF. The CDR3 nucleotides read TGTGCCAGCAGCTTAGTCCACTCCTTATCCGGCTACACCTTC.

This clonotype has just a few counts. The CDR3 nucleotides are TGTGCCAGCAGCTTAGCGCAGCAGGAAAAACTGTTTTTT. Residues: CASSLAQQEKLFF. The chain combines TRBV7-2 with TRBJ1-4; D ambiguous. The V and J ends lost 0 bases and 8 bases respectively, with 7 bases between them. The CDR3 sequence is 13 residues long. Germline values: CDR1 SGHTA, CDR2 FQGNSA.

The chain has TRBV12-3 or TRBV12-4 and TRBJ2-1; 10 bases line up with TRBD1. After removal of 9 bases from V and 4 bases from J, the junction contained 6 bases not matched to a gene. CDR3 size: 14 residues. CDR3 DNA sequence: TGTGCCAGTGGGACAGGGGTTGATTACAATGAGCAGTTCTTC. Translated: CASGTGVDYNEQFF.

The gene calls are TRBV6-6 and TRBJ2-2; no clear D. Trimming removed 7 bases from V and 8 bases from J, with 17 bases in between. Per the germline V gene, CDR1 is MNHNY and CDR2 is SVGAGI (reference sequence). The CDR3 runs to 14 residues. CDR3 residues: CASNMARVMGELFF. CDR3 in DNA: TGTGCCAGCAATATGGCGCGAGTAATGGGGGAGCTGTTTTTT.

This clonotype was seen only a few times. This chain connects TRBV2 to TRBJ1-2; D gene uncertain. This CDR3 comprises 13 residues. V was clipped by 8 bases and J by 8 bases, with 18 bases between them. Germline loops: CDR1 SNHLY, CDR2 FYNNEI. DNA of the CDR3: TGTGCCAGCTCAAAGGAACCTCTATGGGGCTACACCTTC. Its protein is CASSKEPLWGYTF.

This clonotype was found a few times. V gene TRBV6-4 combines with J gene TRBJ2-1; no clear D. Trimming shortened V by 0 bases and J by 13 bases, and 10 bases separated the two germline ends. Looked up from germline, CDR1 is MRHNA and CDR2 is SNTAGT. This CDR3 is 12 amino acids long. Here the CDR3 reads CASSDSSSEQFF. The CDR3 DNA sequence: TGTGCCAGCAGTGACTCGAGTTCGGAACAGTTCTTC.

The rearrangement links TRBV7-2 to TRBJ1-2; 9 bases align to TRBD1. The length of the CDR3 is 14 residues. Per the germline V gene, CDR1 is SGHTA and CDR2 is FQGNSA. Germline trimming cut 5 bases from V and 5 bases from J; bases unmatched to any gene: 6. The CDR3, as DNA: TGTGCCAGCAGCGTGGGACAGGGAGGATATGGCTACACCTTC. This codes for CASSVGQGGYGYTF.

The chain carries TRBV2 and TRBJ2-5; D may be TRBD1 (7 bases). The CDR3 is made up of 14 amino acids. Germline-derived CDR1 and CDR2 are SNHLY and FYNNEI. V shed 2 bases and J shed 1 base, with 8 bases lying between them. CDR3 protein: CASSEQGGQETQYF. The CDR3 region has the DNA TGTGCCAGCAGTGAACAGGGGGGCCAAGAGACCCAGTACTTC.

This clonotype was seen a few times. J is TRBJ2-7 and V is TRBV15; 7 nucleotides agree with TRBD1. Germline V CDR1 and CDR2: LNHNV, YYDKDF (reference sequence). The V gene end was trimmed by 0 bases and the J gene end by 7 bases; junction bases not matched to a gene: 9. The CDR3 length is 15 residues. In nucleotides, the CDR3 is TGTGCCACCAGCAGAGATACGACAGGGTTAGCTGAGCAGTACGTC. This codes for CATSRDTTGLAEQYV.

The CDR3 is CASSLEGGSNEKLFF. CDR3 in DNA: TGTGCCAGCAGTTTAGAGGGGGGCTCTAATGAAAAACTGTTTTTT. V and J are TRBV12-3 or TRBV12-4 and TRBJ1-4; D perhaps matches TRBD1 (6 bases). CDR3 size: 15 residues. V shed 1 base and J shed 3 bases, with 9 bases lying between them.